This T cell receptor beta chain was documented in a study of shared clonotypes between healthy human individuals. Germline assignment: CDR1 MNHEY and CDR2 SVGAGI. This CDR3 contains 14 residues. With 8 bases removed from V and 0 bases from J, the gap between germline ends came to 10 bases. About this clone: The antigen is undetermined.

Findings and limits, study-wide: The study drew on few donors, limiting represented genetic and exposure-history diversity.

Researchers ran the assay at a deep level. In the study's own analysis: Junction-only sequences without quality scores came from ImmunoSEQ, so filtering differed. TCRdb's table, derived via immunoSEQ multiplex PCR, lists solely in-frame clones and lacks some. D and trimming were read from the DNA, whereas the V and J calls and clone size are those reported in that table. The sample lists roughly 2.5 million clones, just over 90% seen once, with around 0.15% in the top ten. The sample comprised naive CD4+ T cells sorted from blood. As for subset: CD45RA+ positively selected. This TCR came from a man younger than 30 in good health. The V call is TRBV6-5, the J call TRBJ2-2; no clear D gene. The CDR3 DNA reads as TGTGCCAGCTCGAGAACCTCGAACACCGGGGAGCTGTTTTTT. This codes for CASSRTSNTGELFF.